This T cell receptor (beta chain) comes out of a study of T cells after yellow fever vaccination. For the study at large: The fractions with low cell numbers were processed using SMART-Seq v4 Ultra Low Input. Study outcomes and limitations: Post-booster repertoires contained most primary-vaccination clones again (about 96% CD4, 85% to 90% CD8).

This clonotype appeared a few times. The V end was cut by 2 bases, the J end by 6 bases, with 8 bases between. The CDR3 extends over 12 amino acids. Looked up from germline, CDR1 is SNHLY and CDR2 is FYNNEI. The study made its TCR cDNA through 5'RACE template switching. That step introduced a universal primer site along with UMIs. TCRdb recomputed calls from the 5' RACE reads with MiXCR, one row per CDR3 protein. This table holds about 53,000 distinct CDR3 sequences, approximately 5.7% found once. This clonotype was obtained from a man aged 18 to 30 who received the YFV17D yellow fever vaccine. The chain is built from TRBV2 and TRBJ2-7, with D possibly being TRBD1 or TRBD2 (5 bases each). The source was PBMCs, either bulk or a sorted T-cell subset (CD4+, CD8+, memory, or dextramer-sorted; not recorded which), collected on the day of the yellow fever booster vaccination. CDR3 sequence: CASSEMGVEQYF. Written as DNA, the CDR3 is TGTGCCAGCAGTGAAATGGGGGTCGAGCAGTACTTC.